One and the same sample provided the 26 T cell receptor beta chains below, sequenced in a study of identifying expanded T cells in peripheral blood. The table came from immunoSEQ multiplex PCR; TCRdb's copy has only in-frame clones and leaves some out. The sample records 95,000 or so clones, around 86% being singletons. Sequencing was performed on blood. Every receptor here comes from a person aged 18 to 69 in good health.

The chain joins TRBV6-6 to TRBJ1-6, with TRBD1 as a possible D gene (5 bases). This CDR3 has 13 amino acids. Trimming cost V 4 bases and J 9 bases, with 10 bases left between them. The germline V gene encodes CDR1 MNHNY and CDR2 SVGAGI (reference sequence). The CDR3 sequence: CASSSQGFSPLHF. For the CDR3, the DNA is TGTGCCAGCAGTTCCCAGGGTTTTTCACCCCTCCACTTT.

Here the CDR3 DNA reads TGTGCCACCACCCCACGACGGGGGGCCGAGAGTGGCTACACCTTC. As protein: CATTPRRGAESGYTF. The rearrangement links TRBV7-9 to TRBJ1-2; a weak D match, TRBD1 (6 bases). The CDR3 covers 15 residues. V lost 10 bases and J lost 7, with 25 bases in between. Per the germline V gene, CDR1 is SEHNR and CDR2 is FQNEAQ (reference sequence).

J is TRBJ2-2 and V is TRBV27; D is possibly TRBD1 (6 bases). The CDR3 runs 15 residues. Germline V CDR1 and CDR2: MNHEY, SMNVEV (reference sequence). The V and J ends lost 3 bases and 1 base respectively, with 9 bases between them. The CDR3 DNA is TGTGCCAGCAGTTTCCTGGACAGGAACACCGGGGAGCTGTTTTTT. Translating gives CASSFLDRNTGELFF.

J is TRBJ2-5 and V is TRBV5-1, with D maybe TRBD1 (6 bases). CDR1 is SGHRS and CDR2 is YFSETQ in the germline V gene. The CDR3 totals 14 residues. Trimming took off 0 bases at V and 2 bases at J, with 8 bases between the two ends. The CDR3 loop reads CASSLGGGQETQYF. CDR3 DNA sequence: TGCGCCAGCAGCTTGGGAGGGGGACAAGAGACCCAGTACTTC.

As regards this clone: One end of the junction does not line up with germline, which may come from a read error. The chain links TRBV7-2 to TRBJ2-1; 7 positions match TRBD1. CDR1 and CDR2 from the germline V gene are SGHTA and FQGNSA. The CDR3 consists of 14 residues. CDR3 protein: CASSTMGQGQLKVF. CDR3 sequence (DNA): TGTGCCAGCAGCACTATGGGCCAGGGACAGTTGAAGGTCTTC. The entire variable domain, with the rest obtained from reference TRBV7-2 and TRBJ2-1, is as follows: GAGVSQSPSNKVTEKGKDVELRCDPISGHTALYWYRQSLGQGLEFLIYFQGNSAPDKSGLPSDRFSAERTGGSVSTLTIQRTQQEDSAVYLCASSTMGQGQLKVFGPGTRLTVL.

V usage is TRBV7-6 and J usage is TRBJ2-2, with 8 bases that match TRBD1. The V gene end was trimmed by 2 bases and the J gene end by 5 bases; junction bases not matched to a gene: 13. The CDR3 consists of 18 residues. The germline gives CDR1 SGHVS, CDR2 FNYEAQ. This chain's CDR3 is CASSLSAGGFVLTGELFF. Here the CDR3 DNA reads TGTGCCAGCAGCTTATCGGCAGGGGGCTTTGTCTTAACCGGGGAGCTGTTTTTT. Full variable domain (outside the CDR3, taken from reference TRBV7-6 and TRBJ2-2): GAGVSQSPRYKVTKRGQDVALRCDPISGHVSLYWYRQALGQGPEFLTYFNYEAQQDKSGLPNDRFSAERPEGSISTLTIQRTEQRDSAMYRCASSLSAGGFVLTGELFFGEGSRLTVL.

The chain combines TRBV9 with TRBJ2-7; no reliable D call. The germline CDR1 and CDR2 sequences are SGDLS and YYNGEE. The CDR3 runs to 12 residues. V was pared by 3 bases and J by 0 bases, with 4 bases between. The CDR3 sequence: CASSENSYEQYF. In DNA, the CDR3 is TGTGCCAGCAGCGAGAACTCCTACGAGCAGTACTTC. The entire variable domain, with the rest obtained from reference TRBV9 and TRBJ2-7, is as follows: DSGVTQTPKHLITATGQRVTLRCSPRSGDLSVYWYQQSLDQGLQFLIQYYNGEERAKGNILERFSAQQFPDLHSELNLSSLELGDSALYFCASSENSYEQYFGPGTRLTVT.

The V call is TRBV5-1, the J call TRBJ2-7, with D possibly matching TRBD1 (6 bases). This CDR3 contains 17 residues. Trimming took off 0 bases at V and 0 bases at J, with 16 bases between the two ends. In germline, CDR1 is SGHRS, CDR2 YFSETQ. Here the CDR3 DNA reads TGCGCCAGCAGCTTGGCCCCCACAGGGCCCTACTCCTACGAGCAGTACTTC. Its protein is CASSLAPTGPYSYEQYF.

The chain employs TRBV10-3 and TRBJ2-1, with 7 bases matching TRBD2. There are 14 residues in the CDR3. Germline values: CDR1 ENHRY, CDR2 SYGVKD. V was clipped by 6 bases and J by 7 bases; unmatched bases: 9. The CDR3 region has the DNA TGTGCCATCAGCTCTGACGGGGGAGGGAATGAGCAGTTCTTC. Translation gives CAISSDGGGNEQFF.

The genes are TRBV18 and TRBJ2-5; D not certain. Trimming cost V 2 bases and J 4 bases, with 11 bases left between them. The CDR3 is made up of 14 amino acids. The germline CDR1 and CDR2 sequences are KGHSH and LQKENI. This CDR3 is CASSPGIRPETQYF. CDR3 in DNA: TGTGCCAGCTCACCAGGGATCCGCCCAGAGACCCAGTACTTC. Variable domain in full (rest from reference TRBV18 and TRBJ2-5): NAGVMQNPRHLVRRRGQEARLRCSPMKGHSHVYWYRQLPEEGLKFMVYLQKENIIDESGMPKERFSAEFPKEGPSILRIQQVVRGDSAAYFCASSPGIRPETQYFGPGTRLLVL.

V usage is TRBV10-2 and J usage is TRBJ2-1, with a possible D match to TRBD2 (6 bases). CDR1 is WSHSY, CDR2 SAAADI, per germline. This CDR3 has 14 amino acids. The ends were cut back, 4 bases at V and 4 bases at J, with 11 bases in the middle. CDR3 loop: CASSVRDSYNEQFF. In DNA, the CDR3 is TGCGCCAGCAGTGTTCGGGACTCGTACAATGAGCAGTTCTTC.

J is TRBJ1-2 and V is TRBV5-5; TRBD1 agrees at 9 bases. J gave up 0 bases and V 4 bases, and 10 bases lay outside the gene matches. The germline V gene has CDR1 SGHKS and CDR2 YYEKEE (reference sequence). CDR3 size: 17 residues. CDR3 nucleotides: TGTGCCAGCAGCCGGACAGGGGATAGTTTCGCTAACTATGGCTACACCTTC. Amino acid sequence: CASSRTGDSFANYGYTF.

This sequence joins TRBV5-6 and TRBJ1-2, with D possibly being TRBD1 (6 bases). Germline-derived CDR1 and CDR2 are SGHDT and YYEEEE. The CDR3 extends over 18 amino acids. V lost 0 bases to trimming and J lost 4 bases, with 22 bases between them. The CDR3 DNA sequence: TGTGCCAGCAGCTTGGGTACGCGTCTCCCGGGGGCCGCCTATGGCTACACCTTC. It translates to CASSLGTRLPGAAYGYTF. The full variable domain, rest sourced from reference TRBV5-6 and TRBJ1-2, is DAGVTQSPTHLIKTRGQQVTLRCSPKSGHDTVSWYQQALGQGPQFIFQYYEEEERQRGNFPDRFSGHQFPNYSSELNVNALLLGDSALYLCASSLGTRLPGAAYGYTFGSGTRLTVV.

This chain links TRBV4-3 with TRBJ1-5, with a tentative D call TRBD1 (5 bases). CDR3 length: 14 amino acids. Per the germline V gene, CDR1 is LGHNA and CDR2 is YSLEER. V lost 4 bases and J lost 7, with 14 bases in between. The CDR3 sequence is CASSPGLLGQPQHF. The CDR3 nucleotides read TGCGCCAGCAGCCCGGGACTCCTGGGGCAGCCCCAGCATTTT.

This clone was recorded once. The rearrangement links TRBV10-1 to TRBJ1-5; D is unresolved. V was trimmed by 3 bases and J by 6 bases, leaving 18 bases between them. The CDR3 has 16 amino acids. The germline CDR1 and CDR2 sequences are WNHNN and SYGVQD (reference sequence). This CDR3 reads CASSDRRSQAGQPQHF. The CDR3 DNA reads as TGCGCCAGCAGTGACCGAAGGAGTCAGGCGGGTCAGCCCCAGCATTTT.

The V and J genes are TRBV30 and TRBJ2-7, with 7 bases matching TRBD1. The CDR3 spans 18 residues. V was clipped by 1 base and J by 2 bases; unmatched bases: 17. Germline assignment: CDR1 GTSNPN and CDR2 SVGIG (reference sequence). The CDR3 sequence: CAWSATLDRTDWTYEQYF. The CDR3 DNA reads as TGTGCCTGGAGTGCTACCTTGGACAGGACCGACTGGACCTACGAGCAGTACTTC.

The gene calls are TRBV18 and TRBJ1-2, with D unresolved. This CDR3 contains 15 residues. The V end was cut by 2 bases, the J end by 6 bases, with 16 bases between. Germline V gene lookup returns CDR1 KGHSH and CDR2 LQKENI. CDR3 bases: TGTGCCAGCTCACCAAATTCCAGGTCCTTAGATGGCTACACCTTC. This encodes CASSPNSRSLDGYTF.

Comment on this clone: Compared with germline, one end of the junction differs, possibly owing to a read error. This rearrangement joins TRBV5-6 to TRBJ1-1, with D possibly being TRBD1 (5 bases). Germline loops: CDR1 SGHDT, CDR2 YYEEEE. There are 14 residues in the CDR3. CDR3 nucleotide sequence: TGTGCCAGCAGGTTGGGACTTTCTCTCGCCGAAGCTTTCTTT. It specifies CASRLGLSLAEAFF.

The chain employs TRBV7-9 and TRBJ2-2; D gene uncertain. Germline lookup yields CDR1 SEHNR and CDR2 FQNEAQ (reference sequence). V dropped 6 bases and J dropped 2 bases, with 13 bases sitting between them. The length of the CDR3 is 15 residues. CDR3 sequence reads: CASSPGRSNTGELFF. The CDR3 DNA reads TGTGCCAGCAGTCCCGGCAGGAGTAACACCGGGGAGCTGTTTTTT.

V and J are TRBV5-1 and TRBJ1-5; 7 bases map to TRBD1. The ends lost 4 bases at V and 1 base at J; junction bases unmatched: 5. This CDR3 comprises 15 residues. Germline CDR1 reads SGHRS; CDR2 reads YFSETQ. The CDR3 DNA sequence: TGCGCCAGCAGCGAAGGGGGACAGAGCAATCAGCCCCAGCATTTT. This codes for CASSEGGQSNQPQHF.

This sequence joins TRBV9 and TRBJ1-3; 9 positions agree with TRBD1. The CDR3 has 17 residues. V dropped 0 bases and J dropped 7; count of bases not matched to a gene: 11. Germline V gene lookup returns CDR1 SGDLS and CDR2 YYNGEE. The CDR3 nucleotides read TGTGCCAGCAGCGTAGAACGGGACAGGGACGTGACGAACACCATATATTTT. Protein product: CASSVERDRDVTNTIYF.

CDR3 residues: CASSVGGSISGNTIYF. CDR3 in DNA: TGTGCCAGCAGCGTCGGCGGTTCCATCTCTGGAAACACCATATATTTT. The chain links TRBV9 to TRBJ1-3, with D uncertain. Trimming shortened V by 2 bases and J by 0 bases, and 12 bases separated the two germline ends. Germline CDR1 is SGDLS and CDR2 is YYNGEE. The CDR3 contains 16 residues.

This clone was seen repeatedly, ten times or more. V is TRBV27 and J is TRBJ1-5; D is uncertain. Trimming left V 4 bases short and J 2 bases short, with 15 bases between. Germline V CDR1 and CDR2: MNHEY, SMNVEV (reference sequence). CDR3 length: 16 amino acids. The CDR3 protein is CASSWIGAGGNQPQHF. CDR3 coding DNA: TGTGCCAGCAGTTGGATTGGTGCGGGAGGCAATCAGCCCCAGCATTTT.

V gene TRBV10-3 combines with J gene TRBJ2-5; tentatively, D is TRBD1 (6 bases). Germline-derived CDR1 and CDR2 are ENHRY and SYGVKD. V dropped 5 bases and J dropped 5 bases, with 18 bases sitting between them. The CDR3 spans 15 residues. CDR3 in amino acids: CAISPDRLGRETQYF. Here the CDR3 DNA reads TGTGCCATCAGTCCCGACAGGTTGGGCCGTGAGACCCAGTACTTC.

The DNA of the CDR3 is TGTGCCAGCAGCTTAACTGCCCTTAGCACAGATACGCAGTATTTT. This sequence encodes CASSLTALSTDTQYF. J is TRBJ2-3 and V is TRBV7-9, with D unclear. The germline gives CDR1 SEHNR, CDR2 FQNEAQ (reference sequence). V was cut by 2 bases and J by 0 bases, with 9 bases left in between. CDR3 size: 15 residues. The variable domain in full, completed from reference TRBV7-9 and TRBJ2-3, reads DTGVSQNPRHKITKRGQNVTFRCDPISEHNRLYWYRQTLGQGPEFLTYFQNEAQLEKSRLLSDRFSAERPKGSFSTLEIQRTEQGDSAMYLCASSLTALSTDTQYFGPGTRLTVL.

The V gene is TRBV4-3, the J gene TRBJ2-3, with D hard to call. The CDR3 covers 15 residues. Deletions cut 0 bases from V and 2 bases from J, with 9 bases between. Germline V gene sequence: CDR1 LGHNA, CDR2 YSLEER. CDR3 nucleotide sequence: TGCGCCAGCAGCCAAGATTCTAGATCCACAGATACGCAGTATTTT. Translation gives CASSQDSRSTDTQYF.